Shown below are 22 T cell receptor beta chains from a single sample sequenced in a study of CD8 T cells in Susac syndrome. Random hexamers served to reverse transcribe roughly 0.5 to 1 ug RNA. TCRdb called the immunoSEQ multiplex PCR reads again in MiXCR, with one record for every CDR3 protein. The sample contains under 85,000 distinct CDR3 sequences, approximately 93% of which appear only once. The sample comprised CD8+ T cells from PBMCs. These receptors were taken from a human donor with multiple sclerosis.

This chain connects TRBV28 to TRBJ1-2; no definite D call. The length of the CDR3 is 13 residues. V lost 0 bases and J 6 bases, leaving 8 bases between the germline ends. Germline lookup yields CDR1 MDHEN and CDR2 SYDVKM. The CDR3 region is CASSLWEGDGYTF. CDR3 coding DNA: TGTGCCAGCAGTTTATGGGAGGGCGATGGCTACACCTTC.

The chain uses TRBV20-1 and TRBJ2-7, with unresolved D. Trimming left V 3 bases short and J 2 bases short, with 14 bases between. Germline CDR1 is DFQATT and CDR2 is SNEGSKA (reference sequence). The CDR3 is made up of 14 amino acids. The CDR3: CSASPEVDAYEQYF. In DNA, the CDR3 is TGCAGTGCTAGCCCGGAAGTAGATGCCTACGAGCAGTACTTC.

The chain carries TRBV6-4 and TRBJ2-7; D remains ambiguous. V was trimmed by 7 bases and J by 0 bases, leaving 10 bases between them. CDR1 is MRHNA, CDR2 SNTAGT, per germline. The CDR3 has 13 residues. Written as DNA, the CDR3 is TGTGCCAGCACCCCCTGGGCCTCCTACGAGCAGTACTTC. Amino acid sequence: CASTPWASYEQYF.

The V gene is TRBV20-1, the J gene TRBJ2-7; the match to TRBD2 covers 11 bases. The length of the CDR3 is 14 residues. V shed 0 bases, J shed 3 bases, and the junction held 1 base outside the gene matches. Looked up from germline, CDR1 is DFQATT and CDR2 is SNEGSKA (reference sequence). The CDR3: CSARDTSGGYEQYF. In DNA form, the CDR3 reads TGCAGTGCTAGAGATACTAGCGGGGGCTACGAGCAGTACTTC.

The chain couples TRBV4-1 to TRBJ2-3; possible D gene TRBD2, 5 bases. The CDR3 runs 15 residues. V was pared by 1 base and J by 2 bases, with 10 bases between. In germline, CDR1 is MGHRA, CDR2 YSYEKL. CDR3 DNA sequence: TGCGCCAGCAGCCAAGGCGGGCGAAACACAGATACGCAGTATTTT. Encoded protein: CASSQGGRNTDTQYF.

This clonotype was seen only a few times. The CDR3 DNA follows: TGTGCCAGCAGCTTCCGTTCAGATAACTATGGCTACACCTTC. Its translation: CASSFRSDNYGYTF. V and J are TRBV13 and TRBJ1-2, with D hard to call. The CDR3 sequence is 14 residues long. Germline V lookup: CDR1 PRHDT, CDR2 FYEKMQ (reference sequence). Trimming pared 3 bases from V and 1 base from J, leaving 9 bases between.

J is TRBJ1-2 and V is TRBV30; 10 bases match TRBD1. The germline V gene has CDR1 GTSNPN and CDR2 SVGIG (reference sequence). V lost 1 base and J lost 3; bases outside the gene matches: 2. The CDR3 loop spans 14 amino acids. DNA of the CDR3: TGTGCCTGGAGTGGGACAGGGGGTGACTATGGCTACACCTTC. Protein sequence: CAWSGTGGDYGYTF.

The chain combines TRBV9 with TRBJ2-7; D not certain. The CDR3 extends over 13 amino acids. Trimming shortened V by 0 bases and J by 4 bases, and 8 bases separated the two germline ends. Germline V CDR1 and CDR2: SGDLS, YYNGEE. CDR3 DNA sequence: TGTGCCAGCAGCGTAGGCCCCCAATACGAGCAGTACTTC. Translated: CASSVGPQYEQYF.

The chain combines TRBV19 with TRBJ2-1; the D gene is possibly TRBD1 (5 bases). The germline V gene has CDR1 LNHDA and CDR2 SQIVND (reference sequence). CDR3 length: 13 residues. Trimming left V 1 base short and J 7 bases short, with 8 bases between. The CDR3 spells CASSIAQGNEQFF. CDR3 DNA sequence: TGTGCCAGTAGTATAGCGCAGGGAAATGAGCAGTTCTTC. The entire variable domain, with the rest obtained from reference TRBV19 and TRBJ2-1, is as follows: DGGITQSPKYLFRKEGQNVTLSCEQNLNHDAMYWYRQDPGQGLRLIYYSQIVNDFQKGDIAEGYSVSREKKESFPLTVTSAQKNPTAFYLCASSIAQGNEQFFGPGTRLTVL.

The chain recombines TRBV29-1 with TRBJ2-3; 7 bases line up with TRBD2. The CDR3 is 13 residues long. The V gene's germline CDR1 is SQVTM and CDR2 ANQGSEA. Losses at the gene ends were 6 bases for V and 2 bases for J; bases not matched to a gene: 5. In nucleotides, the CDR3 is TGCAGCGTCCAAGCGGGGCTCACAGATACGCAGTATTTT. Its protein is CSVQAGLTDTQYF.

The chain carries TRBV13 and TRBJ1-2; possible D gene TRBD1, 5 bases. Trimming removed 5 bases at V and 2 bases at J, with 12 bases between. The V gene's germline CDR1 is PRHDT and CDR2 FYEKMQ (reference sequence). The CDR3 is 14 residues long. Here the CDR3 reads CASSPGRGNYGYTF. The CDR3, as DNA: TGTGCCAGCAGCCCTGGAAGGGGCAACTATGGCTACACCTTC.

This chain uses TRBV7-8 with TRBJ2-7; 9 positions match TRBD1. Germline-derived CDR1 and CDR2 are SGHVS and FQNEAQ. The J segment lost 2 bases and the V segment lost 2 bases, leaving 10 bases of the junction unmatched. The CDR3 extends over 17 amino acids. CDR3 sequence (DNA): TGTGCCAGCAGCTTACCTGGGACAGGGCTCGGGACCTACGAGCAGTACTTC. It codes for CASSLPGTGLGTYEQYF.

The J gene is TRBJ2-7, the V gene TRBV9; D might be TRBD1 (6 bases). The V and J ends lost 0 bases and 6 bases respectively, with 10 bases between them. Germline values: CDR1 SGDLS, CDR2 YYNGEE. This CDR3 comprises 13 residues. DNA for the CDR3: TGTGCCAGCAGCGTAGATCCAGGGGTCGAGCAGTACTTC. Protein: CASSVDPGVEQYF. Full variable domain (rest looked up from reference TRBV9 and TRBJ2-7): DSGVTQTPKHLITATGQRVTLRCSPRSGDLSVYWYQQSLDQGLQFLIQYYNGEERAKGNILERFSAQQFPDLHSELNLSSLELGDSALYFCASSVDPGVEQYFGPGTRLTVT.

The V and J genes are TRBV28 and TRBJ1-2; D call uncertain. The germline gives CDR1 MDHEN, CDR2 SYDVKM. Trimming cost V 3 bases and J 3 bases, with 8 bases left between them. This CDR3 has 13 residues. The CDR3 region is CASSFESDYGYTF. Here the CDR3 DNA reads TGTGCCAGCAGTTTCGAATCTGACTATGGCTACACCTTC.

The chain is built from TRBV5-1 and TRBJ1-1; a weak D match, TRBD1 (5 bases). The CDR3 runs 14 residues. Trimming took off 3 bases at V and 5 bases at J, with 14 bases between the two ends. Germline CDR1 reads SGHRS; CDR2 reads YFSETQ. DNA for the CDR3: TGCGCCAGCAGCTCCGAAGGACAAGGGACTGAAGCTTTCTTT. Its protein product is CASSSEGQGTEAFF.

The chain carries TRBV12-5 and TRBJ2-2, with no clear D. The CDR3 totals 12 residues. Germline CDR1 is LGHNT and CDR2 is FRNRAP. Trimming stripped 6 bases from V and 0 bases from J, with 2 bases between. This chain's CDR3 is CASGSNTGELFF. CDR3 bases: TGTGCTAGTGGATCGAACACCGGGGAGCTGTTTTTT.

The J gene is TRBJ2-7, the V gene TRBV28, with D tentatively TRBD2 (5 bases). Germline values: CDR1 MDHEN, CDR2 SYDVKM. The CDR3 is 14 residues long. V lost 2 bases, J lost 0 bases, and 8 bases lay in between. This CDR3 is CASSLEGNSYEQYF. The DNA of the CDR3 is TGTGCCAGCAGTTTAGAGGGCAACTCCTACGAGCAGTACTTC.

The V call is TRBV4-1, the J call TRBJ2-7; the D call may be TRBD1 or TRBD2 (5 bases each). This CDR3 region has 15 residues. Trimming left V 1 base short and J 6 bases short, with 16 bases between. Germline CDR1 is MGHRA and CDR2 is YSYEKL. CDR3: CASSQGGRVAGEQYF. The DNA of the CDR3 is TGCGCCAGCAGCCAAGGCGGCAGGGTGGCGGGCGAGCAGTACTTC.

The chain carries TRBV7-9 and TRBJ1-2; 11 bases align to TRBD1. The germline V gene encodes CDR1 SEHNR and CDR2 FQNEAQ (reference sequence). There are 16 residues in the CDR3. The ends lost 5 bases at V and 10 bases at J; junction bases unmatched: 15. The DNA of the CDR3 is TGTGCCAGCAGCCCGAGGACAGGGGGCTCCAAGAATGACTACACCTTC. Residues: CASSPRTGGSKNDYTF.

The V gene is TRBV7-2, the J gene TRBJ2-1; D is perhaps TRBD1 (6 bases). The V gene lost 6 bases and the J gene lost 0 bases, with 12 bases spanning the gap. CDR3 length: 15 amino acids. Germline loops: CDR1 SGHTA, CDR2 FQGNSA. CDR3 protein: CASREPGVSYNEQFF. CDR3 nucleotides: TGTGCCAGCAGAGAACCAGGGGTCTCCTACAATGAGCAGTTCTTC.

The CDR3 region has the DNA TGTGCCACCAGCAGAGTTCGACAGGGGGCGGAGACCCAGTACTTC. As protein: CATSRVRQGAETQYF. The chain employs TRBV15 and TRBJ2-5, with 10 bases matching TRBD1. V was pared by 1 base and J by 5 bases, with 4 bases of the junction left unmatched. Germline CDR1 and CDR2: LNHNV and YYDKDF (reference sequence). The CDR3 spans 15 residues.

The chain carries TRBV5-1 and TRBJ2-7; D perhaps matches TRBD2 (5 bases). CDR3 length equals 16 residues. CDR1 and CDR2 from the germline V gene are SGHRS and YFSETQ. V gave up 5 bases and J gave up 0 bases, with 18 bases separating them. The CDR3 sequence: CASSPGVGWSSYEQYF. The CDR3 nucleotides are TGCGCCAGCAGTCCCGGGGTAGGCTGGAGCTCCTACGAGCAGTACTTC.